Listed below are T cell receptor beta chains from one sample, sequenced in a study of control samples from healthy donors and cancer patients. The table came from immunoSEQ multiplex PCR; TCRdb's copy has only in-frame clones and leaves some out. The sample consists of approximately 100,000 clones, almost 85% of them appearing once. The source material was blood. The receptors stem from a man aged 55 to 70 in good health. Both conserved end residues are trimmed from each CDR3.

V: TRBV6-1; CDR3: ASSEAVPGAGSPLH
V: TRBV14; CDR3: ASSSIPNTGELF
V: TRBV7-9; CDR3: ASSLGRGQIVVEKLF
V: TRBV6-1; CDR3: ASSARTGSGANVLT
V: TRBV6-5; CDR3: ASSPWTSGIWEQY
V: TRBV28; CDR3: ASRPPGLAGGLFEQY
V: TRBV5-5; CDR3: ASSSSGTGIPGELF
V: TRBV7-2; CDR3: ASSLAGLANYEQY
V: TRBV6-5; CDR3: ASWGHRSGNTIY
V: TRBV6-6; CDR3: ASSPSQYLDNQPQH
V: TRBV10-3; CDR3: AISLVRASGSSYEQY
V: TRBV25-1; CDR3: ASKTGGKANEQY
V: TRBV15; CDR3: ATSRGGQGFEEQF
V: TRBV30; CDR3: AWGRGGQGGYEQY
V: TRBV11-3; CDR3: ARTPGGPLETQY
V: TRBV7-8; CDR3: ASSQYRGRMIGLGYT
V: TRBV19; CDR3: ASSIGTGNNEQY
V: TRBV12-3/TRBV12-4; CDR3: ASSPINGELF
V: TRBV7-9; CDR3: ASSLDRGSQPQH
V: TRBV6-5; CDR3: ASSSAKRIYEQY
V: TRBV5-1; CDR3: ASTPGGLSGNTIY
V: TRBV28; CDR3: ASRPAGGREQF
V: TRBV30; CDR3: AWSPGKDYGYT
V: TRBV19; CDR3: ASSPSTGRRGLAGVYEQY
V: TRBV7-9; CDR3: ASSLGRDEQF
V: TRBV5-1; CDR3: ASSPLLAGSTDTQY
V: TRBV19; CDR3: ASRQGLPNTGELF
V: TRBV12-5; CDR3: ASGLVLRTMVAPDTQY
V: TRBV4-2; CDR3: ASSQEGQGNYGYT
V: TRBV14; CDR3: ASSQGTTGAF
V: TRBV21-1; CDR3: ASSNERTGGTDQPQH
V: TRBV19; CDR3: ASRISGRGTGELF
V: TRBV10-3; CDR3: AVEQGGSTDTQY
V: TRBV19; CDR3: ASSIAWQGRGRRYNEQF
V: TRBV5-5; CDR3: ASSRTLYNSPLH
V: TRBV5-1; CDR3: ASSLTQNTEAF
V: TRBV4-1; CDR3: ASSQGVMNTEAF